Sequencing of this T cell receptor beta chain was carried out in a study of blood T cell repertoires in COVID-19 (TCRdb year 2020). A note on the overall study: The collaborator samples originated in the United States, Italy and Spain and spanned the acute and convalescent phases of COVID-19. The material from the prospective study consisted of cDNA or gDNA derived from T cells, B-cell-depleted T cells, or PBMCs. The dataset comprised deeply sampled blood TCRbeta repertoires from subjects exposed to, actively infected with, or recovered from COVID-19. Samples came from the ongoing ImmuneRACE study (first 160 participants) plus 1,254 subjects from 6 global collaborators. HLA class I and class II types, where available, came from metadata supplied by the sample provider rather than from assay-based typing. A freely available public database, intended as a resource for researchers studying the immune response to SARS-CoV-2, is where the repertoires were released. A de-identified subject ID, COVID-19 status, age in years and sex were almost always included in the sample metadata. Overall study results and their limits: The quantity of clinical and demographic metadata differed by source and by participant and was supplied without curation.

CDR1 SGHNT and CDR2 YENEEA were looked up in the germline V gene. The CDR3 starts with the cysteine, ends with the phenylalanine, and has 15 residues. Kept here is only the CDR3 DNA, which spans 45 bases and is read in frame from base 1. Ends trimmed: V by 0 bases, J by 5 bases; bases unmatched to a gene: 2. Details on this clone: Its antigen is unknown. No much larger clonotype is one base removed from it; base qualities were not supplied.

TCRbeta CDR3 regions were amplified from genomic DNA using the immunoSEQ Assay, a bias-controlled multiplex PCR. Regarding the original processing steps: Within the assay, amplification of reference gene primers was used to estimate how many nucleated cells each sample contained. To quantify the absolute abundance of each unique TCRbeta CDR3 rearrangement, sequence reads were collapsed and filtered. For each sample, productive Simpson clonality was calculated as the square root of Simpson's diversity index across productive rearrangements. Not all clones reach the TCRdb copy of this immuneACCESS table, which keeps in-frame sequences only. Checked studies attribute under half of the gap to unresolved V genes and leave the rest unexplained. The V and J calls and clone size were taken over from that table, and D and trimming were inferred from the DNA. The sample table contains 80,000 to 100,000 clones; only one count was recorded for around 85% of them. Around 4.5% of the sample rests with the top ten.

Each collaborating institution followed its own protocols to collect whole blood in K2EDTA tubes. Collaborator samples were shipped for TCRbeta analysis as frozen whole blood, isolated PBMCs, or DNA extracted from either sample type. This receptor was taken from a man in his fifties or sixties with acute or convalescent COVID-19. Recombination connected TRBV11-3 to TRBJ2-2; TRBD2 agrees with 8 junctional bases. The sample taken for sequencing was peripheral blood. The CDR3 protein: CASSLDGRATGELFF. The nucleotides read TGTGCCAGCAGCTTAGACGGGAGGGCAACCGGGGAGCTGTTTTTT.